This T cell receptor (beta chain) stems from a study of T cells after yellow fever vaccination. Study information: Fractions with few cells were prepared using SMART-Seq v4 Ultra Low Input. Findings of the study overall: Clonotype sharing between CD4 and CD8 compartments was small. After the booster, 96% of CD4 and more than 75% of CD8 primary-response clones were re-detected.

This clonotype was detected ten times or more. Its antigen is not known. For TCR, cDNA came from 5'RACE template switching, which added a universal primer site and UMIs. Each CDR3 protein is one row after TCRdb ran MiXCR on the 5' RACE reads. This sample carries about 340,000 distinct CDR3 sequences, 3% to 4.5% of them seen once, and the ten largest clones take roughly 24%. The receptor was isolated from a young man who received the YFV17D yellow fever vaccine. Sequencing was performed on PBMCs, taken 5 days after the yellow fever booster vaccination.

This CDR3 reads CSVEDHRGGTEAFF. DNA for the CDR3: TGCAGCGTTGAAGATCACAGGGGAGGAACTGAAGCTTTCTTT. The chain couples TRBV29-1 to TRBJ1-1, with TRBD1 identical over 7 bases. Germline-derived CDR1 and CDR2 are SQVTM and ANQGSEA. Trimming at V came to 0 bases and at J to 5 bases, leaving 6 bases not matched to a gene. This CDR3 contains 14 residues.